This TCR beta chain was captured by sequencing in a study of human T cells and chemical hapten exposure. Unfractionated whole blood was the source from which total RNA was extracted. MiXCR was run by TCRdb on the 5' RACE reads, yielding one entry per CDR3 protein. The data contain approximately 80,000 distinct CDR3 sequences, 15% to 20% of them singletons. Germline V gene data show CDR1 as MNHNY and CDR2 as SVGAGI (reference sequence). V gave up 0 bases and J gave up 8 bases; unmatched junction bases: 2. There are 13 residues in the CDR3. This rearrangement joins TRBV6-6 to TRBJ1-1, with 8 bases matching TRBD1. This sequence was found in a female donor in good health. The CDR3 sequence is CASSYSRDREAFF. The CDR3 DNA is TGTGCCAGCAGTTACTCCCGGGACAGGGAAGCTTTCTTT.